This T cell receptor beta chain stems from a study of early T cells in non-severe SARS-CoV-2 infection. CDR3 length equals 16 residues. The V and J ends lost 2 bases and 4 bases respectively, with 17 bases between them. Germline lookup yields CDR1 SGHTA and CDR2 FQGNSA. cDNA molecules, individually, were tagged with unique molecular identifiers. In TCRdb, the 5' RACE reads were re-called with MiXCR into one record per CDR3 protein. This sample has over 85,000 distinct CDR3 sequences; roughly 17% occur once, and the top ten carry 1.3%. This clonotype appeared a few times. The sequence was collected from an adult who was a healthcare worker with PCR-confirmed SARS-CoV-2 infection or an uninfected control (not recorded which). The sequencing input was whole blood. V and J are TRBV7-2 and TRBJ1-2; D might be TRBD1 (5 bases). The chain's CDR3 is CASSLMGGQTIYGYTF. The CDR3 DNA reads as TGTGCCAGCAGCTTAATGGGGGGTCAGACCATCTATGGCTACACCTTC.